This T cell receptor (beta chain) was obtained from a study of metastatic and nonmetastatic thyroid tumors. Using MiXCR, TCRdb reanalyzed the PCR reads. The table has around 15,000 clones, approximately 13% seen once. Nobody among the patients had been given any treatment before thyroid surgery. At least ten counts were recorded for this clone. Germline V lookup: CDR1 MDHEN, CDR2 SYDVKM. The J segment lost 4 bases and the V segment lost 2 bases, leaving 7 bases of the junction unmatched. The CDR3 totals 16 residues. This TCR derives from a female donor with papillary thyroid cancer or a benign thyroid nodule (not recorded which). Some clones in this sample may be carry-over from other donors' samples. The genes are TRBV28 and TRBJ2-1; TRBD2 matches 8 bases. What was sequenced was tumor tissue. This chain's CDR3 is CASSLSSGEAYNEQFF. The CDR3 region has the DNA TGTGCCAGCAGTTTAAGTAGCGGGGAAGCATACAATGAGCAGTTCTTC.